This TCR beta chain was sequenced during a study of T-cell reconstitution after alpha-beta-depleted transplantation in children. This clonotype was seen many times. Antigen unknown. Study outcomes and limitations: Several hundred expanded graft clones reportedly gave rise to the alpha-beta T cells present about two months after transplant. At the one-year point after transplant, T-cell counts and TCRbeta diversity were found to come mostly from T cells that had been newly produced.

Researchers prepared the TCRbeta library using unique molecular identifiers, the study reports. TCRdb re-analysed the PCR reads in MiXCR, keeping a single row per CDR3 protein. The sample lists under 300,000 distinct CDR3 sequences, roughly 11% occurring once. The ends were cut back, 0 bases at V and 5 bases at J, with 13 bases in the middle. The germline CDR1 and CDR2 sequences are DFQATT and SNEGSKA (reference sequence). The CDR3 sequence is 14 residues long. The clonotype comes from a male patient under 10 years old who had a stem cell transplant for chronic granulomatous disease, so the T cells may come from the graft donor. This specimen was peripheral blood, taken 180 days after TCRalphabeta/CD19-depleted stem cell transplant. This chain connects TRBV20-1 to TRBJ1-1; D gene uncertain. CDR3: CSARDHSGGTEAFF. The CDR3 DNA reads TGCAGTGCTAGAGATCATTCAGGAGGTACTGAAGCTTTCTTT.